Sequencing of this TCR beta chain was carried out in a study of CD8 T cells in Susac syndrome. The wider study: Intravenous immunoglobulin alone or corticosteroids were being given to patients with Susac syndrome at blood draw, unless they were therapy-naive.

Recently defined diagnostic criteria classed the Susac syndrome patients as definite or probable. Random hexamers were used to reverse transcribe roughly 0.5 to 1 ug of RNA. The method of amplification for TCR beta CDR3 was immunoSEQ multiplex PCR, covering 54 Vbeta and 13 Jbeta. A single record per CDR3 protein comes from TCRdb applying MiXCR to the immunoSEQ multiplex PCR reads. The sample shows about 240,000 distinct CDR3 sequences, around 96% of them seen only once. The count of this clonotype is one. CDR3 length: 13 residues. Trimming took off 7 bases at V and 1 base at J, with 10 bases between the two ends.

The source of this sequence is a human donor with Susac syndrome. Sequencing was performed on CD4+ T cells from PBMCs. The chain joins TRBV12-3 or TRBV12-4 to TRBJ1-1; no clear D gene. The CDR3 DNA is TGTGCCAGCACACGTCCAGAGAACACTGAAGCTTTCTTT. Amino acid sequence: CASTRPENTEAFF.